The clone carrying this T cell receptor (beta chain) was recorded many times. The antigen remains unidentified. This entry is derived from a study of regulatory T cells in long-lasting Graves disease. Sequencing libraries for TCR beta were prepared with iRepertoire HTBI primers and Arm-PCR of CDR3 regions. One entry per CDR3 protein, called by TCRdb with MiXCR from the multiplex PCR reads. This sample has more than 300,000 distinct CDR3 sequences; around 15% occur once, and the top ten carry about 24%. Points from the study as a whole: TRBV28 was favored in persistent disease, as were TRBJ1-2 and TRBJ2-5.

V lost 5 bases, J lost 7 bases, and 6 bases stayed unmatched. This CDR3 has 13 amino acids. Germline CDR1 and CDR2: SNHLY and FYNNEI. Indicated time point: newly diagnosed GD, antithyroid drugs for less than 3 months. Generation of the TCR library employed RNA extracted from PBMCs. The J gene is TRBJ1-2, the V gene TRBV2; the match to TRBD1 covers 8 bases. This specimen consisted of peripheral blood mononuclear cells (PBMCs), obtained at new diagnosis, from a patient treated with antithyroid drugs. The clonotype was recovered from a female donor with Graves disease. The CDR3 nucleotides read TGTGCCAGCAGTTACGCAGGGGGCTCTGGCTACACCTTC. Translated, it gives CASSYAGGSGYTF.